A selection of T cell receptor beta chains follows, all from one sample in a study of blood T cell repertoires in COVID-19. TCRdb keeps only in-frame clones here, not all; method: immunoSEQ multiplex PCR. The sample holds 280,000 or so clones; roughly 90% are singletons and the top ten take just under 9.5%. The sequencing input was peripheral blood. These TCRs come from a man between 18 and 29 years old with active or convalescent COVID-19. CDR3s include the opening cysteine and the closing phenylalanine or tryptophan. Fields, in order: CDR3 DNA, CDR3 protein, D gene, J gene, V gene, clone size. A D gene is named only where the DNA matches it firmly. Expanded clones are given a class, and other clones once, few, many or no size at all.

TGTGCCAGCAGCAAGGGACAGGGGTTCCGTGGGGGCTACACCTTC,CASSKGQGFRGGYTF,NA,TRBJ1-2,TRBV21-1,NA
TGTGCCAGCAGCCCCCCACAGGGTGGCGACGAGCAGTACTTC,CASSPPQGGDEQYF,NA,TRBJ2-7,TRBV7-9,NA
TGTGCCAGCAGCACCCGGGGAAAGAACACTGAAGCTTTCTTT,CASSTRGKNTEAFF,NA,TRBJ1-1,TRBV6-6,NA
TGCAGCGTCACTAGCGGGGGGATCTACGAGCAGTACTTC,CSVTSGGIYEQYF,TRBD2,TRBJ2-7,TRBV29-1,NA
TGCGCCAGCAGTGAGGGACAGGGGGTTTGGCAGTACTTC,CASSEGQGVWQYF,TRBD1,TRBJ2-7,TRBV10-1,NA
TGTGCCAGCCTTCTCACTAGCGGGACAGATACGCAGTATTTT,CASLLTSGTDTQYF,TRBD2,TRBJ2-3,TRBV6-4,NA
TGCGCCAGCAGCCAAGCCCAGGGTGAGCAGTTCTTC,CASSQAQGEQFF,NA,TRBJ2-1,TRBV4-1,NA
TGTGCCAGTAGTCGAAGTAACAGGGGAGGAACTGAAGCTTTCTTT,CASSRSNRGGTEAFF,TRBD1,TRBJ1-1,TRBV19,NA
TGTGCCGTCAACAACGGGGGGAACGAGCAGTACTTC,CAVNNGGNEQYF,TRBD2,TRBJ2-7,TRBV2,NA
TGCGCCAGCAGCCAAGTTCTCGCGGGGGACAGGGGCGAGATCTACGGCTACACCTTC,CASSQVLAGDRGEIYGYTF,TRBD1,TRBJ1-2,TRBV4-1,NA
TGTGCCAGCAGTGGGGACCGGGACAGGGGGCTTTTTCACTATGGCTACACCTTC,CASSGDRDRGLFHYGYTF,TRBD1,TRBJ1-2,TRBV2,NA
TGTGCCAGCAGCCGAACAGGGGGGGGCACTGAAGCTTTCTTT,CASSRTGGGTEAFF,TRBD1,TRBJ1-1,TRBV2,NA
TGTGCCAGCAGCCAGGGGACAGAGCAGTACTTC,CASSQGTEQYF,NA,TRBJ2-7,TRBV7-8,NA
TGTGCCAGCAGCGAACAGGGGAACCTAAACATTCAGTACTTC,CASSEQGNLNIQYF,TRBD1,TRBJ2-4,TRBV9,NA
TGTGCCAGCAGCCATCTGGGAGCGGCGGAGCAGTTCTTC,CASSHLGAAEQFF,NA,TRBJ2-1,TRBV3-1/TRBV3-2,NA
TGTGCCAGCAGCCCCGGGACATTTATGAACACTGAAGCTTTCTTT,CASSPGTFMNTEAFF,NA,TRBJ1-1,TRBV6-5,NA
TGTGCCAGTAGTATCCCCAGGGGGGCAGGAGAGACCCAGTACTTC,CASSIPRGAGETQYF,NA,TRBJ2-5,TRBV19,NA
TGTGCCATCAGTGAGTTTACAGGGGCTAACTATGGCTACACCTTC,CAISEFTGANYGYTF,TRBD1,TRBJ1-2,TRBV10-3,NA
TGTGCCAGCAGGGGCTTCAATCAGCCCCAGCATTTT,CASRGFNQPQHF,NA,TRBJ1-5,TRBV6-6,NA
TGCGCCAGCTCCAGTCAGGCTTTGAACACTGAAGCTTTCTTT,CASSSQALNTEAFF,NA,TRBJ1-1,TRBV4-3,NA
TGCGCCAGCAGCTCCGGACGAACAGGGGTTACTGAAGCTTTCTTT,CASSSGRTGVTEAFF,TRBD1,TRBJ1-1,TRBV5-1,NA
TGTGCCAGCACCTCCCGCGGAGCCTACGAGCAGTACTTC,CASTSRGAYEQYF,NA,TRBJ2-7,TRBV12-3/TRBV12-4,NA
TGTGCCAGCAGTTACGTGGTTGGGAGCTATGGCTACACCTTC,CASSYVVGSYGYTF,NA,TRBJ1-2,TRBV6-5,NA
TGTGCCAGCAGTTACTCAGGGGCGTTTGGGACAGATACGCAGTATTTT,CASSYSGAFGTDTQYF,NA,TRBJ2-3,TRBV6-5,once
TGTGCCAGCAGCTTAGGAACGGGGGAACTCCACTTT,CASSLGTGELHF,NA,TRBJ1-6,TRBV7-2,NA
TGTGCCAGCAGTTCCCCGACAGGGAACACAGATACGCAGTATTTT,CASSSPTGNTDTQYF,TRBD1,TRBJ2-3,TRBV6-5,NA
TGTGCCAGCGGTGTGGGGGGTAAAGAGACCCAGTACTTC,CASGVGGKETQYF,NA,TRBJ2-5,TRBV12-3/TRBV12-4,NA
TGCGCCAGCAGCCAGGGACATCGAGATGAAAAACTGTTTTTT,CASSQGHRDEKLFF,NA,TRBJ1-4,TRBV5-1,NA
TGTGCCAGTAGTATCGGGGGTAGCTCCTACGAGCAGTACTTC,CASSIGGSSYEQYF,NA,TRBJ2-7,TRBV19,NA
TGTGCCAGCTCACCACAATCGAGGGCCACTGAAGCTTTCTTT,CASSPQSRATEAFF,NA,TRBJ1-1,TRBV18,NA
TGTGCCAGCAGGTGGGCCCGGGGGACTGAAGCTTTCTTT,CASRWARGTEAFF,NA,TRBJ1-1,TRBV12-3/TRBV12-4,NA
TGTGCCACCATGGGGGCGGACACAGATACGCAGTATTTT,CATMGADTDTQYF,NA,TRBJ2-3,TRBV24-1,NA
TGTGCCAGCAGCGTAGCGGAGGGAGCGTCCTACACCTTC,CASSVAEGASYTF,NA,TRBJ1-2,TRBV9,once
TGTGCCAGTAGTTCCAACAGGGGAAGAGGCTATGGCTACACCTTC,CASSSNRGRGYGYTF,TRBD1,TRBJ1-2,TRBV19,few
TGTGCCAGCAGCCCTTCAGTGAACACTGAAGCTTTCTTT,CASSPSVNTEAFF,NA,TRBJ1-1,TRBV14,NA
TGTGCCAGCAGTGACAGGGGGCGGGTCAGCCGTGAAAAACTGTTTTTT,CASSDRGRVSREKLFF,TRBD1,TRBJ1-4,TRBV4-2,NA
TGTGCCAGCAGCTTCTCGACGGGTATTACGTTTAACTATGGCTACACCTTC,CASSFSTGITFNYGYTF,NA,TRBJ1-2,TRBV5-8,NA
TGTGCCAGCAGCGGGGGCCCCTACTCCTACGAGCAGTACTTC,CASSGGPYSYEQYF,NA,TRBJ2-7,TRBV11-2,NA
TGTGCCAGTACCATCCCCGGGGGAGCTTTCTTT,CASTIPGGAFF,NA,TRBJ1-1,TRBV19,NA
TGTGCCAGCAGCGCAGGGGGGTCGGGTAATGAAAAACTGTTTTTT,CASSAGGSGNEKLFF,TRBD1,TRBJ1-4,TRBV9,NA
TGTGCCAGCAGCAGACAGGTTCTTGGCAATTCACCCCTCCACTTT,CASSRQVLGNSPLHF,NA,TRBJ1-6,TRBV28,NA
TGCAGCGCCACGGACGGGAGCTCCTACAATGAGCAGTTCTTC,CSATDGSSYNEQFF,NA,TRBJ2-1,TRBV29-1,once
TGTGCCAGCACCCGGGACAGGAGACCTAGCACAGATACGCAGTATTTT,CASTRDRRPSTDTQYF,TRBD1,TRBJ2-3,TRBV6-6,NA
TGTGCCAGCAGCTTAGCCTCCGGGGACAGGGTAACTGGGGCCAACGTCCTGACTTTC,CASSLASGDRVTGANVLTF,TRBD1,TRBJ2-6,TRBV7-9,NA
TGTGCCAGCAACGGCCCCCCGGGACAGACCATTAGCAATCAGCCCCAGCATTTT,CASNGPPGQTISNQPQHF,TRBD1,TRBJ1-5,TRBV19,NA
TGTGCCAGTACCCCTGGGCAGAACACCGGGGAGCTGTTTTTT,CASTPGQNTGELFF,NA,TRBJ2-2,TRBV19,once
TGCGCCAGCAGCTTGGAAGCTCGGACAGGGGGCCGTGAGCAGTACTTC,CASSLEARTGGREQYF,TRBD1,TRBJ2-7,TRBV5-1,NA
TGTGCCAGCAGCGGCGGGGACTCAGATACGCAGTATTTT,CASSGGDSDTQYF,NA,TRBJ2-3,TRBV6-5,NA